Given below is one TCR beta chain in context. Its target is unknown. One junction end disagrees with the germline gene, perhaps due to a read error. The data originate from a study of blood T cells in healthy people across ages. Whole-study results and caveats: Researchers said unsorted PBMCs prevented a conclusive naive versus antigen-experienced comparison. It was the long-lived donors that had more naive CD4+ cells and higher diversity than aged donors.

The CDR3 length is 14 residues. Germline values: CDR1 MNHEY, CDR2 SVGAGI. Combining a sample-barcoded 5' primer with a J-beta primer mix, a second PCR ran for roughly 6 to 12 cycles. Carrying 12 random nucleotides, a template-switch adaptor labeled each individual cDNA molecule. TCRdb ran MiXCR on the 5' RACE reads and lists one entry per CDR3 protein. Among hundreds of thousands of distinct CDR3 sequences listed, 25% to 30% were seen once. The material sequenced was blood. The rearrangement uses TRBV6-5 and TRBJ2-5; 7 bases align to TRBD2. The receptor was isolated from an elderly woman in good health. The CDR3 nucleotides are TGTGCCGGCAGTTACTCCGGGAGGCAAGAGACCCAGTACTTC. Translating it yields CAGSYSGRQETQYF.